This TCR beta chain was recorded in a study of early stage breast cancer tumors. Clones were read by immunoSEQ multiplex PCR, and TCRdb kept only the in-frame ones, dropping some. Of fewer than 70,000 clones listed, around three quarters are singletons. The length of the CDR3 is 16 residues. Germline V gene data show CDR1 as SGHRS and CDR2 as YFSETQ. V was clipped by 1 base and J by 6 bases; unmatched bases: 7. The sequenced material came from blood. This TCR was sampled from a person aged 25-39 years with breast cancer. V gene TRBV5-1 combines with J gene TRBJ2-1, with 10 bases identical to TRBD2. The CDR3 loop reads CASSLFLAGDRNEQFF. The CDR3 DNA follows: TGCGCCAGCAGCTTGTTCCTAGCGGGAGACCGCAATGAGCAGTTCTTC. Together with reference TRBV5-1 and TRBJ2-1, the CDR3 gives the full variable domain: KAGVTQTPRYLIKTRGQQVTLSCSPISGHRSVSWYQQTPGQGLQFLFEYFSETQRNKGNFPGRFSGRQFSNSRSEMNVSTLELGDSALYLCASSLFLAGDRNEQFFGPGTRLTVL.